Presented here are 8 T cell receptor beta chains from one specimen sequenced in a study of cytomegalovirus exposure and HLA in healthy donors. Researchers ran the PCR with 60 Vbeta and 13 Jbeta primers. Sequenced by immunoSEQ multiplex PCR; TCRdb stores in-frame clones only, minus some. In the table there are approximately 130,000 clones, around 83% of which are singletons. Sequencing input: PBMCs. These receptor sequences come from a woman between 45 and 60 years old in good health and CMV-seropositive.

To note about this clone: One end of the junction fails to match germline, which may point to a read error. V is TRBV7-6 and J is TRBJ2-2; D uncertain. The V gene's germline CDR1 is SGHVS and CDR2 FNYEAQ. This CDR3 is built from 17 residues. This CDR3 is CASTLGSYQTNTGELFF. The CDR3, as DNA: TGTGCCAGCACCTTAGGGTCTTACCAGACGAACACCGGGGAGCTGTTTTTT.

The chain has TRBV2 and TRBJ2-7; 10 nucleotides agree with TRBD2. This CDR3 has 18 residues. From germline, CDR1 is SNHLY and CDR2 FYNNEI. Trimming took 6 bases from V and 2 from J; bases not matched to a gene: 16. The CDR3 loop is CASSHNRGGLAGAYEQYF. CDR3 nucleotide sequence: TGTGCCAGCAGCCACAACAGGGGTGGTCTAGCGGGAGCCTACGAGCAGTACTTC.

The chain recombines TRBV27 with TRBJ1-2; a possible D gene is TRBD1 (5 bases). Trimming removed 3 bases at V and 7 bases at J, with 12 bases between. CDR1 MNHEY and CDR2 SMNVEV come from the germline V gene (reference sequence). CDR3 length: 13 amino acids. CDR3 nucleotide sequence: TGTGCCAGCAGTTTTATCAGGGAGGGTGGCTACACCTTC. Encoded protein: CASSFIREGGYTF.

The count of this clone is one. The rearrangement uses TRBV29-1 and TRBJ2-7; TRBD2 matches 7 bases. Per germline, CDR1 SQVTM and CDR2 ANQGSEA. This CDR3 contains 14 residues. Trimming removed 4 bases from V and 6 bases from J; junction bases left unmatched: 12. The CDR3 DNA follows: TGCAGCGTTGCTCCTAGCGGCCCTCCCGGCGAGCAGTACTTC. It codes for CSVAPSGPPGEQYF.

The chain joins TRBV6-1 to TRBJ1-2, with TRBD1 matching over 7 bases. The CDR3 length is 17 residues. CDR1 and CDR2 from the germline V gene are MNHNS and SASEGT. The junction had 13 bases not matched to a gene; V was cut back by 2 bases and J by 4 bases. The chain's CDR3 is CASSELRPTGTGYGYTF. Here the CDR3 DNA reads TGTGCCAGCAGTGAATTAAGGCCGACAGGGACGGGCTATGGCTACACCTTC.

The chain uses TRBV27 and TRBJ1-1, with D hard to call. V lost 3 bases, J lost 0 bases, and 5 bases lay in between. The germline CDR1 and CDR2 sequences are MNHEY and SMNVEV (reference sequence). This CDR3 is built from 13 residues. The CDR3 protein is CASSFLMNTEAFF. The DNA for the CDR3 is TGTGCCAGCAGTTTCCTAATGAACACTGAAGCTTTCTTT.

The V and J genes are TRBV11-2 and TRBJ1-3; 7 nucleotides line up with TRBD1. This CDR3 comprises 15 residues. V lost 5 bases, J lost 7 bases, and 11 bases stayed unmatched. The germline V gene encodes CDR1 SGHAT and CDR2 FQNNGV. The CDR3 loop reads CASSVDRVYRNTIYF. DNA for the CDR3: TGTGCCAGCAGCGTCGACAGGGTATATCGGAACACCATATATTTT. Full variable domain (missing parts from reference TRBV11-2 and TRBJ1-3): EAGVAQSPRYKIIEKRQSVAFWCNPISGHATLYWYQQILGQGPKLLIQFQNNGVVDDSQLPKDRFSAERLKGVDSTLKIQPAKLEDSAVYLCASSVDRVYRNTIYFGEGSWLTVV.

The rearrangement joins TRBV6-4 to TRBJ2-3, with 10 bases matching TRBD2. The CDR3 is 16 residues long. J was trimmed by 4 bases and V by 0 bases; bases with no gene match: 4. The germline gives CDR1 MRHNA, CDR2 SNTAGT. The CDR3 region is CASSDSVAGGPDTQYF. As DNA, the CDR3 is TGTGCCAGCAGTGACTCGGTAGCGGGGGGCCCAGATACGCAGTATTTT.